This T cell receptor (beta chain) is drawn from a study of CD8 T cells in Susac syndrome. A quantity of about 0.5 to 1 ug RNA underwent reverse transcription using random hexamers. TCRdb processed the immunoSEQ multiplex PCR reads anew with MiXCR; each CDR3 protein has one entry. Among about 200,000 distinct CDR3 sequences, over 90% were seen once, and the ten largest hold approximately 0.097%. The length of the CDR3 is 14 residues. V was shortened by 0 bases and J by 7 bases, with 11 bases between the two germline ends. Germline CDR1 SGDLS, CDR2 YYNGEE. This receptor was taken from a human donor with multiple sclerosis. Sequenced material: CD4+ T cells from PBMCs. V gene TRBV9 combines with J gene TRBJ2-1; D is possibly TRBD1 or TRBD2 (6 bases each). The CDR3 protein is CASSVGGANNEQFF. Written as DNA, the CDR3 is TGTGCCAGCAGCGTAGGGGGGGCGAATAATGAGCAGTTCTTC.